The clone carrying this TCR beta chain has just one count. Trimming removed 5 bases from V and 6 bases from J, with 17 bases in between. This CDR3 is built from 16 residues. Germline V lookup: CDR1 MNHEY, CDR2 SMNVEV (reference sequence). As originally analysed: Amplification from reference gene primers served as the basis for estimated nucleated cell counts. Profiling relied on immunoSEQ multiplex PCR, and the TCRdb table lists in-frame clones only, not all of them. That table furnishes V, J and clone size, whereas the DNA furnished D and trimming. The profile shows around 200,000 clones, around 83% of them singletons. The data belong to a study of blood T cell repertoires in COVID-19. Study summary: The origin of the acute and convalescent COVID-19 samples was the United States, Italy and Spain. Sample material is recorded as cDNA or gDNA derived from T cells, B-cell-depleted T cells, or PBMCs.

The source is a man aged 35 to 55 with active or convalescent COVID-19. Sequencing used peripheral blood. The rearrangement links TRBV27 to TRBJ1-6, with D possibly TRBD1 on 6 matching bases. Here the CDR3 DNA reads TGTGCCAGCAGTCAGCGTGTGGGGGCAAGTAATTCACCCCTCCACTTT. This translates into CASSQRVGASNSPLHF.